This T cell receptor beta chain was recorded in a study of cytomegalovirus exposure and HLA in healthy donors. General study points: Judged likely to be a sequencing artifact was a cluster of highly shared sequence variants. The authors enumerated around 150 TCR beta chains as linked to cytomegalovirus. Segments of the TCR beta V type were, in most cases, productive about 87% or about 30% of the time in an earlier analysis.

Nominally healthy donors provided the samples, though records likely missed some immune exposures. V shed 5 bases and J shed 6 bases, with 10 bases lying between them. Looked up from germline, CDR1 is MNHEY and CDR2 is SMNVEV (reference sequence). This CDR3 has 13 amino acids. Use of 60 Vbeta and 13 Jbeta primers characterized the PCR. Libraries were prepared by immunoSEQ multiplex PCR; TCRdb keeps only in-frame clonotypes and omits some of them. The sample consists of about 180,000 clones, 80% of them appearing once. A remark on this clone: Antigen: not known.

Sequencing was performed on PBMCs. The V call is TRBV27, the J call TRBJ2-2; D possibly corresponds to TRBD2 (5 bases). This clonotype originated in a girl between 5 and 17 years old in good health and CMV-seropositive. CDR3 nucleotide sequence: TGTGCCAGCAGTCTCGGACTGGCCGGGGAGCTGTTTTTT. It yields the protein CASSLGLAGELFF.